These 30 T cell receptor beta chains came from one sample sequenced in a study of vaccination and CD4 T cells after COVID-19. The treatment was: approximately 9-day PBMC culture with coronavirus spike peptide pools or control peptides (ViraFEST assay). Sequencing of DNA taken from cultured CD4+ T cells relied on the Oncomine TCR Beta short-read assay. MiXCR, run by TCRdb on the PCR reads, gives a single entry per CDR3 protein. The data contain roughly 10,000 distinct CDR3 sequences, less than 70% of them singletons. These receptors have no known antigen. The sequenced sample consisted of CD4+ T cells from blood, cultured in vitro. The receptors derive from a human donor who had recovered from COVID-19.

This chain joins TRBV19 and TRBJ2-7; 9 bases map to TRBD1. This CDR3 contains 14 residues. V trimming: 4 bases; J trimming: 3 bases; junction bases outside the gene matches: 4. Per germline, CDR1 LNHDA and CDR2 SQIVND (reference sequence). CDR3 coding DNA: TGTGCCAGTAGTAGGGGACAGGGACTCTACGAGCAGTACTTC. The encoded protein is CASSRGQGLYEQYF.

The chain couples TRBV7-9 to TRBJ2-7; possibly TRBD2 for D (6 bases). The germline CDR1 and CDR2 sequences are SEHNR and FQNEAQ (reference sequence). Trimming removed 5 bases from V and 5 bases from J, with 16 bases in between. The CDR3 spans 14 residues. The CDR3 region is CASSTPGTRDEQYF. DNA of the CDR3: TGTGCCAGCAGCACACCCGGGACTCGCGACGAGCAGTACTTC.

This clonotype has a handful of counts. The chain recombines TRBV20-1 with TRBJ2-5; 10 positions agree with TRBD2. V was pared by 6 bases and J by 9 bases, with 10 bases of the junction left unmatched. Germline CDR1 is DFQATT and CDR2 is SNEGSKA (reference sequence). This CDR3 spans 13 amino acids. The CDR3: CSALAGERQAQYF. CDR3 coding DNA: TGCAGTGCCCTAGCGGGGGAAAGGCAAGCCCAGTACTTC.

The sample holds one count of this clonotype. V and J are TRBV6-5 and TRBJ1-6, with 7 bases identical to TRBD1. The CDR3 covers 13 residues. Unmatched junction bases numbered 1, after V lost 2 bases and J lost 9 bases. CDR1 is MNHEY and CDR2 is SVGAGI in the germline V gene. Written as DNA, the CDR3 is TGTGCCAGCAGTTACAGGGGGCCTTCACCCCTCCACTTT. This translates into CASSYRGPSPLHF.

The chain recombines TRBV6-1 with TRBJ2-2; no reliable D call. From germline, CDR1 is MNHNS and CDR2 SASEGT. Trimming cost V 3 bases and J 2 bases, with 13 bases left between them. There are 16 residues in the CDR3. The CDR3 DNA reads TGTGCCAGCAGTGAGTCTAGGCAAGGTAACACCGGGGAGCTGTTTTTT. This translates into CASSESRQGNTGELFF.

The chain couples TRBV20-1 to TRBJ2-7; weak D call: TRBD2 (6 bases). Germline loops: CDR1 DFQATT, CDR2 SNEGSKA (reference sequence). V dropped 2 bases and J dropped 3 bases, with 23 bases sitting between them. The CDR3 consists of 17 residues. The CDR3 spells CSARSVETRGRGYEQYF. The CDR3 DNA reads TGCAGTGCTAGATCCGTAGAGACTAGGGGTCGAGGCTACGAGCAGTACTTC.

V is TRBV6-5 and J is TRBJ1-1; TRBD1 might be the D (5 bases). This CDR3 has 14 residues. The germline V gene encodes CDR1 MNHEY and CDR2 SVGAGI. Trimming removed 0 bases from V and 7 bases from J, with 12 bases in between. CDR3 protein: CASSYSGRENEAFF. The CDR3 region has the DNA TGTGCCAGCAGTTACTCCGGCAGGGAGAATGAAGCTTTCTTT.

The genes are TRBV11-3 and TRBJ1-2; 7 nucleotides agree with TRBD1. There are 16 residues in the CDR3. V lost 3 bases to trimming and J lost 3 bases; unmatched junction nucleotides: 10. The germline gives CDR1 SGHNT, CDR2 YENEEA. This CDR3 reads CASSFHSGGSDYGYTF. The DNA for the CDR3 is TGTGCCAGCAGCTTCCACTCAGGGGGATCGGACTATGGCTACACCTTC.

The chain uses TRBV11-1 and TRBJ1-1; D gene uncertain. The CDR3 length is 15 residues. V shed 2 bases and J shed 3 bases, with 13 bases lying between them. Per the germline V gene, CDR1 is SGHAT and CDR2 is FQDESV (reference sequence). The CDR3 loop is CASSLQRGQDTEAFF. CDR3 in DNA: TGTGCCAGCAGCTTACAGCGGGGTCAGGACACTGAAGCTTTCTTT.

This clonotype was observed a handful of times. This sequence joins TRBV20-1 and TRBJ2-5; D is undetermined. This CDR3 has 11 amino acids. V dropped 3 bases and J dropped 1 base, with 3 bases sitting between them. Germline values: CDR1 DFQATT, CDR2 SNEGSKA (reference sequence). CDR3 sequence reads: CSASAQETQYF. CDR3 coding DNA: TGCAGTGCTAGTGCCCAAGAGACCCAGTACTTC.

V and J are TRBV15 and TRBJ1-2; tentative D call: TRBD1 (6 bases). From germline, CDR1 is LNHNV and CDR2 YYDKDF (reference sequence). This CDR3 has 13 amino acids. The V end was cut by 5 bases, the J end by 12 bases, with 19 bases between. CDR3 loop: CATSGGDRTLDTF. The CDR3 DNA reads TGTGCCACCAGCGGGGGAGACAGGACCCTAGACACCTTC.

The rearrangement joins TRBV6-2 or TRBV6-3 to TRBJ1-2, with 8 bases that match TRBD1. The germline V gene encodes CDR1 MNHEY and CDR2 SVGEGT. With 4 bases clipped from V and 5 bases from J, the junction kept 12 bases outside the gene matches. This CDR3 is built from 16 residues. CDR3 loop: CASSLPPGQAPYGYTF. The CDR3 region has the DNA TGTGCCAGCAGTTTGCCGCCGGGACAGGCCCCGTATGGCTACACCTTC.

Written as DNA, the CDR3 is TGTGCCAGCAGTATCCAGGGCTACGAGCAGTACTTC. Protein: CASSIQGYEQYF. This rearrangement joins TRBV7-6 to TRBJ2-7, with D possibly TRBD1 on 5 matching bases. The CDR3 covers 12 residues. The germline V gene encodes CDR1 SGHVS and CDR2 FNYEAQ. V was trimmed by 6 bases and J by 3 bases, leaving 9 bases between them.

This clonotype has more than one count but fewer than ten. The chain employs TRBV2 and TRBJ1-5; 9 nucleotides match TRBD1. Per germline, CDR1 SNHLY and CDR2 FYNNEI. With 7 bases clipped from V and 1 base from J, the junction kept 8 bases outside the gene matches. This CDR3 is built from 16 residues. Here the CDR3 reads CASKGGQGVSNQPQHF. The CDR3 DNA reads TGTGCCAGCAAGGGGGGACAGGGCGTAAGCAATCAGCCCCAGCATTTT. Full variable domain (outside the CDR3, taken from reference TRBV2 and TRBJ1-5): EPEVTQTPSHQVTQMGQEVILRCVPISNHLYFYWYRQILGQKVEFLVSFYNNEISEKSEIFDDQFSVERPDGSNFTLKIRSTKLEDSAMYFCASKGGQGVSNQPQHFGDGTRLSIL.

V gene TRBV19 combines with J gene TRBJ1-5; D ambiguous. The germline V gene has CDR1 LNHDA and CDR2 SQIVND (reference sequence). The CDR3 spans 15 residues. V was trimmed by 2 bases and J by 6 bases, leaving 14 bases between them. CDR3 sequence (DNA): TGTGCCAGTAGTATACAGCTCACTTCACCTCAGCCCCAGCATTTT. Amino acid sequence: CASSIQLTSPQPQHF.

The rearrangement links TRBV11-2 to TRBJ2-7; 8 positions agree with TRBD2. The J segment lost 1 base and the V segment lost 1 base, leaving 6 bases of the junction unmatched. Germline CDR1 SGHAT, CDR2 FQNNGV. CDR3 length: 16 amino acids. The CDR3 nucleotides are TGTGCCAGCAGCTTAGTCTCGGGAGGGATTTCCTACGAGCAGTACTTC. Translation gives CASSLVSGGISYEQYF.

This chain joins TRBV20-1 and TRBJ2-7; no firm D call. Between the trimmed V and J ends, which lost 3 bases and 6 bases, there was a span of 15 bases. CDR3 length: 13 amino acids. Germline assignment: CDR1 DFQATT and CDR2 SNEGSKA (reference sequence). In DNA form, the CDR3 reads TGCAGTGCTAGGACTTATAAAAATGGCGAGCAGTACTTC. Residues: CSARTYKNGEQYF.

The chain is built from TRBV28 and TRBJ2-7, with a possible D match to TRBD2 (6 bases). This CDR3 has 16 residues. V was shortened by 8 bases and J by 0 bases, with 20 bases between the two germline ends. Looked up from germline, CDR1 is MDHEN and CDR2 is SYDVKM. The CDR3: CASSDGGPNFSYEQYF. The DNA of the CDR3 is TGTGCCAGCTCCGACGGGGGACCGAACTTCTCCTACGAGCAGTACTTC.

This chain uses TRBV19 with TRBJ2-1, with D perhaps TRBD2 (6 bases). The CDR3 sequence is 16 residues long. Germline CDR1 reads LNHDA; CDR2 reads SQIVND (reference sequence). The V end lost 1 base, the J end lost 0 bases, and 10 bases lay between the germline ends. The CDR3 here is CASSIGGGFSYNEQFF. CDR3 nucleotide sequence: TGTGCCAGTAGTATAGGGGGAGGTTTCTCCTACAATGAGCAGTTCTTC.

The gene calls are TRBV6-1 and TRBJ1-5; TRBD1 might be the D (6 bases). Germline CDR1 is MNHNS and CDR2 is SASEGT. The germline V and J ends were trimmed by 6 bases and 6 bases, with 18 bases remaining between them. This CDR3 spans 15 amino acids. The CDR3: CASSRSQGMGQPQHF. CDR3 nucleotides: TGTGCCAGCAGCCGGAGCCAGGGGATGGGTCAGCCCCAGCATTTT.

The chain carries TRBV7-2 and TRBJ2-7; no firm D call. This CDR3 has 14 residues. Germline V gene sequence: CDR1 SGHTA, CDR2 FQGNSA. V lost 4 bases and J lost 0, with 10 bases in between. CDR3 region: CASSSWTDSYEQYF. CDR3 nucleotides: TGTGCCAGCAGCTCCTGGACGGACTCCTACGAGCAGTACTTC. Looking up the rest from reference TRBV7-2 and TRBJ2-7 gives the full variable domain: GAGVSQSPSNKVTEKGKDVELRCDPISGHTALYWYRQSLGQGLEFLIYFQGNSAPDKSGLPSDRFSAERTGGSVSTLTIQRTQQEDSAVYLCASSSWTDSYEQYFGPGTRLTVT.

CDR3 nucleotide sequence: TGTGCCAGCAGCAGGCGGCGGGGGTTGAGCACAGATACGCAGTATTTT. Encoded protein: CASSRRRGLSTDTQYF. V and J are TRBV27 and TRBJ2-3, with TRBD2 matching over 7 bases. The CDR3 is 16 amino acids. Germline V CDR1 and CDR2: MNHEY, SMNVEV (reference sequence). J lost 0 bases, V lost 6 bases, and 9 bases had no gene match.

V is TRBV6-2 or TRBV6-3 and J is TRBJ2-3, with 12 bases that match TRBD2. CDR1 and CDR2 from the germline V gene are MNHEY and SVGEGT. The CDR3 contains 15 residues. After removal of 6 bases from V and 4 bases from J, the junction contained 5 bases not matched to a gene. The CDR3 DNA is TGTGCCAGCAGGACTAGCGGGAGTTTTTCAGATACGCAGTATTTT. Translated, it gives CASRTSGSFSDTQYF.

The chain employs TRBV6-1 and TRBJ1-1; D remains unclear. V lost 6 bases and J 6 bases, leaving 11 bases between the germline ends. The V gene's germline CDR1 is MNHNS and CDR2 SASEGT. CDR3 size: 12 residues. The CDR3 region is CASSPGKAEAFF. In nucleotides, the CDR3 is TGTGCCAGCAGCCCTGGAAAGGCTGAAGCTTTCTTT.

This clonotype was counted a few times. This chain connects TRBV7-9 to TRBJ2-3; TRBD2 matches at 8 bases. V gave up 1 base and J gave up 3 bases; unmatched junction bases: 6. This CDR3 has 16 residues. Germline loops: CDR1 SEHNR, CDR2 FQNEAQ (reference sequence). The CDR3 coding sequence is TGTGCCAGCAGCTTAGGAAGCGGGGGCCATACAGATACGCAGTATTTT. Translating gives CASSLGSGGHTDTQYF.

The V gene is TRBV20-1, the J gene TRBJ2-7; D assignment may be TRBD1 or TRBD2 (7 bases each). The CDR3 is 12 amino acids. From germline, CDR1 is DFQATT and CDR2 SNEGSKA (reference sequence). CDR3 protein: CFRGEGAYEQYF. Here the CDR3 DNA reads TGCTTCCGGGGGGAGGGGGCGTACGAGCAGTACTTC.

This clonotype was seen once. The rearrangement uses TRBV5-1 and TRBJ1-2, with a weak D call TRBD1 (6 bases). CDR3 size: 14 residues. Germline V gene sequence: CDR1 SGHRS, CDR2 YFSETQ. Trimming left V 3 bases short and J 6 bases short, with 15 bases between. The CDR3 reads CASSSNSQGNGYTF. The CDR3 DNA is TGCGCCAGCAGCTCTAACTCACAGGGTAATGGCTACACCTTC.

This chain uses TRBV7-2 with TRBJ2-5; D is undetermined. Deletions cut 5 bases from V and 5 bases from J, with 9 bases between. Germline V gene data show CDR1 as SGHTA and CDR2 as FQGNSA. There are 12 residues in the CDR3. This CDR3 reads CASSHRPETQYF. DNA for the CDR3: TGTGCCAGCAGCCATCGACCCGAGACCCAGTACTTC.

The rearrangement joins TRBV7-9 to TRBJ2-1; 12 bases map to TRBD2. The CDR3 has 14 amino acids. The junction had 0 bases not matched to a gene; V was cut back by 3 bases and J by 6 bases. Germline V gives CDR1 SEHNR, CDR2 FQNEAQ (reference sequence). CDR3 in DNA: TGTGCCAGCAGCTTGACTAGCGGGAGCAATGAGCAGTTCTTC. Amino acids: CASSLTSGSNEQFF.

V is TRBV7-9 and J is TRBJ1-5; D is undetermined. The CDR3 loop spans 12 amino acids. Trimming stripped 1 base from V and 7 bases from J, with 5 bases between. Germline CDR1 and CDR2: SEHNR and FQNEAQ (reference sequence). CDR3 loop: CASSLGGQPQHF. CDR3 coding DNA: TGTGCCAGCAGCTTAGGAGGGCAGCCCCAGCATTTT.